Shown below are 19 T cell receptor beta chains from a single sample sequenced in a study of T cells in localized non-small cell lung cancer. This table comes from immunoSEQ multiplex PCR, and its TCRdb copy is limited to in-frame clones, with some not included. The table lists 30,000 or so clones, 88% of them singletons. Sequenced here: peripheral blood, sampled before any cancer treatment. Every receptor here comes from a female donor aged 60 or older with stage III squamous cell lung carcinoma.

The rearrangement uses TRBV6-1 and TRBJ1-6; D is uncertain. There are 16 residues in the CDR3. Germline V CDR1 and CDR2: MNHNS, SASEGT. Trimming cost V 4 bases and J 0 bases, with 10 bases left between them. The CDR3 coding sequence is TGTGCCAGCAGTGGAGGACGGAGCTCCTATAATTCACCCCTCCACTTT. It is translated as CASSGGRSSYNSPLHF.

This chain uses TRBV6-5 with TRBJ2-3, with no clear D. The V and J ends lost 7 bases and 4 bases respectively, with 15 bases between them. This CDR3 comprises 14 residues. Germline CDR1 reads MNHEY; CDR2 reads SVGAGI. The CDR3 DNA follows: TGTGCCAGCACCCAACGGGCCGCTGCAGATACGCAGTATTTT. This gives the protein CASTQRAAADTQYF.

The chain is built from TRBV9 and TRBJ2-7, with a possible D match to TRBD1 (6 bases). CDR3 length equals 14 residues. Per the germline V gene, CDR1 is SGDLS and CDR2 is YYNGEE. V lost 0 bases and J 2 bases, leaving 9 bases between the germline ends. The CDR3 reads CASSVDRVPYEQYF. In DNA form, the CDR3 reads TGTGCCAGCAGCGTAGACAGGGTGCCCTACGAGCAGTACTTC. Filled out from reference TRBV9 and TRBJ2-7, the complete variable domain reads DSGVTQTPKHLITATGQRVTLRCSPRSGDLSVYWYQQSLDQGLQFLIQYYNGEERAKGNILERFSAQQFPDLHSELNLSSLELGDSALYFCASSVDRVPYEQYFGPGTRLTVT.

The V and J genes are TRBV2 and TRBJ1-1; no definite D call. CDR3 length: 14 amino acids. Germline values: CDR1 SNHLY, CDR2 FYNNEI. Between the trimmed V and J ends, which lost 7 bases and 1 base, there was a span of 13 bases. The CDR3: CASKYTETNTEAFF. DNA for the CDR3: TGTGCCAGCAAATATACAGAAACGAACACTGAAGCTTTCTTT.

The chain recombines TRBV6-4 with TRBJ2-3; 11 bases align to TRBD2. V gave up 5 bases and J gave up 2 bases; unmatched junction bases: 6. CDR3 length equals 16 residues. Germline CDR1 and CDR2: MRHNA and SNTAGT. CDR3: CASSLLAGGTTDTQYF. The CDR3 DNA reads TGTGCCAGCAGTTTATTAGCGGGGGGGACCACAGATACGCAGTATTTT.

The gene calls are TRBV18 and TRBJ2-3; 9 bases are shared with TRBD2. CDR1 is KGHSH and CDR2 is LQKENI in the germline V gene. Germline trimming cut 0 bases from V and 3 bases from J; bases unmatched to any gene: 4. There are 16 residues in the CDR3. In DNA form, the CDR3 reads TGTGCCAGCTCACCACCGGGAGCGGGAGGAACAGATACGCAGTATTTT. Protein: CASSPPGAGGTDTQYF.

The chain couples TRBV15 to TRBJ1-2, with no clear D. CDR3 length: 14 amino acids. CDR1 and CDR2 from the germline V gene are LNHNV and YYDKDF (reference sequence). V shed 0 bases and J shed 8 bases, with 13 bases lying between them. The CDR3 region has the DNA TGTGCCACCAGCAGAGATAGGGCAGGTCGCGGCTACACCTTC. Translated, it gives CATSRDRAGRGYTF.

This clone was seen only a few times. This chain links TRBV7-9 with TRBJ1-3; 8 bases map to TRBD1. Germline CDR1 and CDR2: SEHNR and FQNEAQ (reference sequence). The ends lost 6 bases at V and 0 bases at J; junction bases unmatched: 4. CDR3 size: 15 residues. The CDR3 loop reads CASSKTGGSGNTIYF. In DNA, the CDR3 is TGTGCCAGCAGTAAAACAGGGGGCTCTGGAAACACCATATATTTT. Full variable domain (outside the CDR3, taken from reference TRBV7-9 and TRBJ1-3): DTGVSQNPRHKITKRGQNVTFRCDPISEHNRLYWYRQTLGQGPEFLTYFQNEAQLEKSRLLSDRFSAERPKGSFSTLEIQRTEQGDSAMYLCASSKTGGSGNTIYFGEGSWLTVV.

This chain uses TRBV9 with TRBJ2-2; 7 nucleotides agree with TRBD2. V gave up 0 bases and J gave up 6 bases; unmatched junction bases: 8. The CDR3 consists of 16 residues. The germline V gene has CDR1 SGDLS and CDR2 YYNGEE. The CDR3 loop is CASSVVSSGASGELFF. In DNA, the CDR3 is TGTGCCAGCAGCGTAGTGTCAAGCGGGGCTTCCGGGGAGCTGTTTTTT.

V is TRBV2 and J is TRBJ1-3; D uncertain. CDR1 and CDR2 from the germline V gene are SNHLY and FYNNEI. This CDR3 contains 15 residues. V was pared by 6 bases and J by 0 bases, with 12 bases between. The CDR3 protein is CASSTGFASGNTIYF. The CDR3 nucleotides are TGTGCCAGCAGCACCGGTTTCGCCTCTGGAAACACCATATATTTT.

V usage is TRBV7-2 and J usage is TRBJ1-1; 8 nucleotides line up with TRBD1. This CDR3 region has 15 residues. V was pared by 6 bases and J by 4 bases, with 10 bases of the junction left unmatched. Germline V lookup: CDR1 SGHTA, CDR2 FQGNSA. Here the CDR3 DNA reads TGTGCCAGCAGATACTCCAGGGGGCTCGGCACTGAAGCTTTCTTT. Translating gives CASRYSRGLGTEAFF.

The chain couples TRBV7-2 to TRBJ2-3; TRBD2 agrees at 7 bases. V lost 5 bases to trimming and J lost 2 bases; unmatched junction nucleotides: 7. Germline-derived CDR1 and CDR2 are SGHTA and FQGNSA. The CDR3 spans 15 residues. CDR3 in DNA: TGTGCCAGCAGCCGTGGAGCGGGGTACACAGATACGCAGTATTTT. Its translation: CASSRGAGYTDTQYF.

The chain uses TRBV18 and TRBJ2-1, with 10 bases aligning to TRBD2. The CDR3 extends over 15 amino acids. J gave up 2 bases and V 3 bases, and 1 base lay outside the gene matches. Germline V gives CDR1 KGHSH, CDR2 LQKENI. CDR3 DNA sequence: TGTGCCAGCTCACCCGGACTAGCGGCCTACAATGAGCAGTTCTTC. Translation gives CASSPGLAAYNEQFF.

DNA of the CDR3: TGCGCCAGCAGCCAAGACCACCAGCGTTCTGGGGCCAACGTCCTGACTTTC. Its translation is CASSQDHQRSGANVLTF. The V and J genes are TRBV4-1 and TRBJ2-6; D gene ambiguous. This CDR3 contains 17 residues. Germline V lookup: CDR1 MGHRA, CDR2 YSYEKL. Trimming took 0 bases from V and 1 from J, leaving 10 bases between them.

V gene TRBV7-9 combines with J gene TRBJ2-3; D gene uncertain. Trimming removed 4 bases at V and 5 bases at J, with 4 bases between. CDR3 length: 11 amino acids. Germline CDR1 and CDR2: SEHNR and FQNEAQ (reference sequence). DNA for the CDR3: TGTGCCAGCAGCTACCAAGATACGCAGTATTTT. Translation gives CASSYQDTQYF.

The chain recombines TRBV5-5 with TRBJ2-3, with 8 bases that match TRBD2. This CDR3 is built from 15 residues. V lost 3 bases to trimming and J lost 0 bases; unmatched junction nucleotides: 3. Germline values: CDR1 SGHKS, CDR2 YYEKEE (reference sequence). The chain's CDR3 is CASSSGLASTDTQYF. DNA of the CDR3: TGTGCCAGCAGCTCCGGACTAGCAAGCACAGATACGCAGTATTTT.

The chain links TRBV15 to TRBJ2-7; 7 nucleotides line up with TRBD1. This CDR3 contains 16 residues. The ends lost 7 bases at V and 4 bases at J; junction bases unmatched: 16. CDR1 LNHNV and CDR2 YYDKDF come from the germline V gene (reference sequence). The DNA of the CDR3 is TGTGCCACCACAGGTACCAGGGGGTCGGGGAGATACGAGCAGTACTTC. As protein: CATTGTRGSGRYEQYF. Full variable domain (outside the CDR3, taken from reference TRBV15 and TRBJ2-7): DAMVIQNPRYQVTQFGKPVTLSCSQTLNHNVMYWYQQKSSQAPKLLFHYYDKDFNNEADTPDNFQSRRPNTSFCFLDIRSPGLGDTAMYLCATTGTRGSGRYEQYFGPGTRLTVT.

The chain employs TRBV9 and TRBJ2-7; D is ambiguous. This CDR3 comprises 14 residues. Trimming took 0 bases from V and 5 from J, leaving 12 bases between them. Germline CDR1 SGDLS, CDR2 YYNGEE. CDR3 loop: CASSVGVVWDEQYF. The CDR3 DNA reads TGTGCCAGCAGCGTAGGGGTAGTGTGGGACGAGCAGTACTTC. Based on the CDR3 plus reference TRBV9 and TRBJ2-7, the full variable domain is DSGVTQTPKHLITATGQRVTLRCSPRSGDLSVYWYQQSLDQGLQFLIQYYNGEERAKGNILERFSAQQFPDLHSELNLSSLELGDSALYFCASSVGVVWDEQYFGPGTRLTVT.

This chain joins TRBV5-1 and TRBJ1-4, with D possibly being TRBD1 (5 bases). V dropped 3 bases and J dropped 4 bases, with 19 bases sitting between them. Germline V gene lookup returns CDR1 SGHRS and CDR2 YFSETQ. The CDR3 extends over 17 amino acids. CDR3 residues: CASSSRGGEDVNEKLFF. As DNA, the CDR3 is TGCGCCAGCAGCTCGCGGGGCGGGGAAGATGTTAATGAAAAACTGTTTTTT.